This T cell receptor (beta chain) was sequenced during a study of regulatory T cells in long-lasting Graves disease. Findings and caveats of the study: Clonotypes that were public and shared totalled roughly 3,000 in persistent patients versus 750 to 1,000 in new patients. Authors noted too few samples as a limitation.

This clonotype showed up many times. What it binds is unknown. With 0 bases removed from V and 7 bases from J, the gap between germline ends came to 8 bases. CDR1 and CDR2 from the germline V gene are SGDLS and YYNGEE. This CDR3 is built from 14 residues. Through Arm-PCR of CDR3 regions and iRepertoire HTBI primers, TCR beta libraries were built. From the multiplex PCR reads, TCRdb called clonotypes with MiXCR, one entry per CDR3 protein. The sample lists more than 300,000 distinct CDR3 sequences; about a sixth were seen once. Noted time point: newly diagnosed GD, antithyroid drugs for less than 3 months. Construction of the TCR library relied on RNA isolated from PBMCs. In each case, Graves' disease was diagnosed per American Thyroid Association guidelines. This sample was shared with a second study, whose subject was T cells in Graves' hyperthyroidism and ophthalmopathy. That paper adds: In the first-round RT-PCR of the TCR CDR3, the HTBI primer set was used.

The receptor was derived from a woman aged 18 to 35 with Graves disease. The sequencing used peripheral blood mononuclear cells (PBMCs), collected at new diagnosis, from a patient treated with antithyroid drugs. This chain connects TRBV9 to TRBJ1-6, with TRBD1 as a possible D gene (5 bases). For the CDR3, the DNA is TGTGCCAGCAGCGTAGGAGGGGACAATTCACCCCTCCACTTT. Protein product: CASSVGGDNSPLHF.